Below, 30 T cell receptor beta chains from the same sample are listed, as sequenced in a study of T-cell memory formation after mild COVID-19. TCRdb passed the 5' RACE reads through MiXCR, listing each CDR3 protein once. The table has some 290,000 distinct CDR3 sequences, around 15% seen once. The material sequenced was PBMCs or a T cell subset sorted from them (not recorded which). Source of these receptors: a man between 18 and 35 years old who had mild COVID-19 (a few samples of this study predate the infection). Cell type and time point are not known.

V gene TRBV12-3 or TRBV12-4 combines with J gene TRBJ1-5; 9 bases are a match to TRBD1. Losses at the gene ends were 6 bases for V and 7 bases for J; bases not matched to a gene: 7. The CDR3 runs to 14 residues. This chain's CDR3 is CASRAGQGLQPQHF. CDR3 nucleotides: TGTGCCAGCAGGGCCGGACAGGGGCTGCAGCCCCAGCATTTT.

This rearrangement joins TRBV11-2 to TRBJ2-1; D gene uncertain. V dropped 1 base and J dropped 9 bases, with 7 bases sitting between them. Per the germline V gene, CDR1 is SGHAT and CDR2 is FQNNGV. The CDR3 is 12 amino acids. CDR3 nucleotide sequence: TGTGCCAGCAGCTTAGTTGTTGGTGAGCAGTTCTTC. It encodes CASSLVVGEQFF.

The V call is TRBV5-1, the J call TRBJ1-2, with no clear D. The CDR3 runs to 15 residues. Germline lookup yields CDR1 SGHRS and CDR2 YFSETQ. The V end was cut by 0 bases, the J end by 3 bases, with 12 bases between. The CDR3 DNA reads TGCGCCAGCAGCTTGGGACGGAGAGCCGACTATGGCTACACCTTC. Amino acids: CASSLGRRADYGYTF.

This clonotype was seen only a few times. The gene calls are TRBV5-1 and TRBJ2-5; 7 nucleotides agree with TRBD1. This CDR3 is built from 14 residues. Germline V lookup: CDR1 SGHRS, CDR2 YFSETQ. Trimming at V came to 3 bases and at J to 3 bases, leaving 5 bases not matched to a gene. The CDR3 DNA reads TGCGCCAGCAGCTATTCGGGGACAGAAGAGACCCAGTACTTC. Its protein is CASSYSGTEETQYF. The whole variable domain, filled in from reference TRBV5-1 and TRBJ2-5, reads KAGVTQTPRYLIKTRGQQVTLSCSPISGHRSVSWYQQTPGQGLQFLFEYFSETQRNKGNFPGRFSGRQFSNSRSEMNVSTLELGDSALYLCASSYSGTEETQYFGPGTRLLVL.

This clonotype was detected ten times or more. V and J are TRBV7-9 and TRBJ2-7; D tentatively reads TRBD1 or TRBD2 (6 bases each). The germline V gene has CDR1 SEHNR and CDR2 FQNEAQ (reference sequence). The CDR3 consists of 14 residues. With 2 bases removed from V and 6 bases from J, the gap between germline ends came to 14 bases. The CDR3 DNA follows: TGTGCCAGCAGCTTAATCGGAGGGGGTACCGAGCAGTACGTC. Protein: CASSLIGGGTEQYV.

This clonotype came up a few times. The chain employs TRBV7-2 and TRBJ1-1; D uncertain. There are 13 residues in the CDR3. Germline CDR1 and CDR2: SGHTA and FQGNSA. The V end lost 2 bases, the J end lost 4 bases, and 8 bases lay between the germline ends. The CDR3 DNA sequence: TGTGCCAGCAGCTTAAGGGAGTTCACTGAAGCTTTCTTT. Its translation is CASSLREFTEAFF.

V and J are TRBV5-4 and TRBJ1-2; 7 bases line up with TRBD1. This CDR3 spans 15 amino acids. V lost 3 bases, J lost 1 base, and 6 bases stayed unmatched. CDR1 is SGHNT and CDR2 is YYREEE in the germline V gene (reference sequence). This CDR3 reads CASSSVGTDNYGYTF. CDR3 nucleotide sequence: TGTGCCAGCAGCTCGGTGGGGACAGATAACTATGGCTACACCTTC.

The sample holds a few counts of this clonotype. V is TRBV6-1 and J is TRBJ2-7; TRBD1 aligns across 7 bases. The CDR3 contains 15 residues. Germline values: CDR1 MNHNS, CDR2 SASEGT. With 7 bases clipped from V and 4 bases from J, the junction kept 13 bases outside the gene matches. Here the CDR3 reads CASMESPGQNYEQYV. The CDR3 DNA reads TGTGCCAGCATGGAGTCCCCGGGACAGAATTACGAGCAGTACGTC.

This clonotype was found a few times. The gene calls are TRBV5-1 and TRBJ2-7; tentatively, D is TRBD1 (6 bases). V was trimmed by 0 bases and J by 3 bases, leaving 16 bases between them. The CDR3 spans 16 residues. Germline lookup yields CDR1 SGHRS and CDR2 YFSETQ. CDR3 amino acids: CASSLGPPGHGYEQYF. The CDR3 DNA is TGCGCCAGCAGCTTGGGGCCCCCGGGACATGGCTACGAGCAGTACTTC.

V gene TRBV20-1 combines with J gene TRBJ2-4; possibly TRBD2 for D (5 bases). V lost 6 bases, J lost 6 bases, and 12 bases lay in between. The germline V gene has CDR1 DFQATT and CDR2 SNEGSKA (reference sequence). CDR3 length equals 12 residues. The CDR3 protein is CSAPGLTNIQYF. DNA for the CDR3: TGCAGTGCGCCCGGACTGACAAACATTCAGTACTTC.

This clonotype was picked up a small number of times. This chain uses TRBV20-1 with TRBJ1-5; D is possibly TRBD1 (6 bases). Germline V gene data show CDR1 as DFQATT and CDR2 as SNEGSKA (reference sequence). The CDR3 runs to 15 residues. V was trimmed by 4 bases and J by 2 bases, leaving 15 bases between them. CDR3 region: CSAIEPRTGNQPQHF. CDR3 DNA sequence: TGCAGTGCTATAGAACCCCGGACAGGCAATCAGCCCCAGCATTTT.

The V gene is TRBV12-3 or TRBV12-4, the J gene TRBJ1-4; possible D gene TRBD1, 6 bases. V was trimmed by 6 bases and J by 8 bases, leaving 19 bases between them. The CDR3 sequence is 15 residues long. The CDR3 sequence is CASSQRRGRGEKLFF. CDR3 bases: TGTGCCAGCAGCCAACGACGGGGGCGCGGGGAAAAACTGTTTTTT.

This clonotype was observed a few times. The V and J genes are TRBV10-3 and TRBJ2-3, with a weak D call TRBD2 (6 bases). Trimming removed 2 bases from V and 2 bases from J, with 11 bases in between. Germline loops: CDR1 ENHRY, CDR2 SYGVKD. The CDR3 runs 15 residues. The CDR3 DNA follows: TGTGCCATCAGTGAGACTAGCCGAGCCACAGATACGCAGTATTTT. This translates into CAISETSRATDTQYF.

The V and J genes are TRBV7-2 and TRBJ1-1; D gene ambiguous. CDR3 size: 15 residues. V gave up 5 bases and J gave up 4 bases, with 17 bases separating them. Germline values: CDR1 SGHTA, CDR2 FQGNSA. CDR3 region: CASSPPGVSGTEAFF. For the CDR3, the DNA is TGTGCCAGCAGCCCCCCCGGGGTGAGTGGCACTGAAGCTTTCTTT.

This clonotype has ten or more counts. V usage is TRBV15 and J usage is TRBJ1-5, with D hard to call. The CDR3 is 17 amino acids. Deletions cut 0 bases from V and 3 bases from J, with 15 bases between. Germline V CDR1 and CDR2: LNHNV, YYDKDF (reference sequence). The CDR3: CATSREWAVPFNQPQHF. CDR3 sequence (DNA): TGTGCCACCAGCAGAGAATGGGCCGTTCCGTTCAATCAGCCCCAGCATTTT.

The J gene is TRBJ2-5, the V gene TRBV7-4; 12 nucleotides align to TRBD1. This CDR3 has 18 residues. The V segment lost 4 bases and the J segment 5 bases; nucleotides outside the gene matches: 14. Per germline, CDR1 SGHVT and CDR2 SQSDAQ. This CDR3 is CASSSPGTGGKRRETQYF. The CDR3 DNA is TGTGCCAGCAGCTCCCCCGGGACAGGGGGCAAGAGGAGGGAGACCCAGTACTTC.

This clonotype came up many times. The rearrangement uses TRBV5-1 and TRBJ2-3; D is possibly TRBD2 (5 bases). This CDR3 has 14 residues. CDR1 and CDR2 from the germline V gene are SGHRS and YFSETQ. V lost 2 bases and J lost 1, with 8 bases in between. The DNA for the CDR3 is TGCGCCAGCAGCTTCGGGGAAGGCACAGATACGCAGTATTTT. Its protein is CASSFGEGTDTQYF.

This clonotype was counted only a few times. The rearrangement joins TRBV5-1 to TRBJ1-1, with TRBD1 as a possible D gene (5 bases). This CDR3 region has 14 residues. The germline V and J ends were trimmed by 4 bases and 8 bases, with 18 bases remaining between them. CDR1 and CDR2 from the germline V gene are SGHRS and YFSETQ. CDR3 DNA sequence: TGCGCCAGCAGCCCGGGAGCCGGGGGTCCCGAAGCTTTCTTT. It translates to CASSPGAGGPEAFF.

A note on this clonotype: The conserved final phenylalanine or tryptophan is absent from the CDR3, which likely points to a read error. The J gene is TRBJ2-6, the V gene TRBV4-3; D may be TRBD1 or TRBD2 (5 bases each). Germline V gene lookup returns CDR1 LGHNA and CDR2 YSLEER. Trimming shortened V by 3 bases and J by 0 bases, and 9 bases separated the two germline ends. CDR3 length: 16 amino acids. The CDR3 DNA sequence: TGCGCCAGCAGCCAGGGGGTGGTCTCTGGGGCCAACGTCCTGACTTTG. It is translated as CASSQGVVSGANVLTL.

The table lists this clonotype with many counts. This chain connects TRBV2 to TRBJ1-5, with D tentatively TRBD1 (5 bases). CDR1 SNHLY and CDR2 FYNNEI come from the germline V gene. This CDR3 spans 14 amino acids. V lost 4 bases to trimming and J lost 5 bases, with 12 bases between them. The CDR3 loop is CASSATGNDQPQHF. The CDR3 bases are TGTGCCAGCAGTGCTACAGGAAATGATCAGCCCCAGCATTTT.

This clonotype was seen at least ten times. The chain couples TRBV3-1 to TRBJ2-7; D possibly uses TRBD1 or TRBD2 (6 bases each). CDR1 and CDR2 from the germline V gene are LGHDT and YNNKEL (reference sequence). The CDR3 length is 16 residues. V gave up 0 bases and J gave up 0 bases, with 12 bases separating them. The CDR3 nucleotides are TGTGCCAGCAGCCAAGATGAAGGGGGGTGCTCCTACGAGCAGTACGTC. Protein product: CASSQDEGGCSYEQYV.

At least ten counts were recorded for this clonotype. The chain joins TRBV6-5 to TRBJ2-1; TRBD1 matches at 7 bases. The CDR3 is 14 residues long. The ends lost 2 bases at V and 10 bases at J; junction bases unmatched: 8. Looked up from germline, CDR1 is MNHEY and CDR2 is SVGAGI. For the CDR3, the DNA is TGTGCCAGCAGTTACGGGGCAGGGGGTTGGGAGCAGTTCTTC. Amino acids: CASSYGAGGWEQFF.

This rearrangement joins TRBV27 to TRBJ2-7; 7 nucleotides agree with TRBD2. CDR1 MNHEY and CDR2 SMNVEV come from the germline V gene (reference sequence). The V and J ends lost 4 bases and 3 bases, in that order; junction bases with no gene match: 12. This CDR3 has 16 residues. The CDR3 loop reads CASSWMERTSLYEQYF. The DNA for the CDR3 is TGTGCCAGCAGTTGGATGGAGAGGACTAGTCTCTACGAGCAGTACTTC.

The rearrangement joins TRBV5-1 to TRBJ1-1; D is unclear. V lost 5 bases, J lost 5 bases, and 10 bases lay in between. This CDR3 comprises 12 residues. Germline CDR1 reads SGHRS; CDR2 reads YFSETQ. CDR3 bases: TGCGCCAGCAGAGCCGGCCAGACTGAAGCTTTCTTT. It specifies CASRAGQTEAFF.

This clonotype has ten or more counts. The chain carries TRBV20-1 and TRBJ2-5; D not certain. The germline CDR1 and CDR2 sequences are DFQATT and SNEGSKA (reference sequence). The V end lost 2 bases, the J end lost 1 base, and 5 bases lay between the germline ends. This CDR3 is 12 amino acids long. CDR3 region: CSARFGQETQYF. As DNA, the CDR3 is TGCAGTGCTAGATTTGGCCAAGAGACCCAGTACTTC.

The CDR3 DNA reads TGTGCCAGCAGCCACCGCAACCGCCCCGGGGAGCTGTTTTTT. Translating it yields CASSHRNRPGELFF. The chain has TRBV12-3 or TRBV12-4 and TRBJ2-2; D unclear. The CDR3 totals 14 residues. V was clipped by 6 bases and J by 6 bases, with 14 bases between them.

This clonotype was observed a few times. V usage is TRBV6-5 and J usage is TRBJ1-3, with 7 bases that match TRBD1. The length of the CDR3 is 13 residues. The V segment lost 6 bases and the J segment 4 bases; nucleotides outside the gene matches: 3. Germline CDR1 MNHEY, CDR2 SVGAGI. CDR3 in amino acids: CASRRQGGNTIYF. The DNA of the CDR3 is TGTGCCAGCAGACGACAGGGAGGAAACACCATATATTTT.

The chain joins TRBV12-3 or TRBV12-4 to TRBJ2-2, with TRBD1 matching 7 bases. V was pared by 6 bases and J by 2 bases, with 12 bases of the junction left unmatched. The CDR3 length is 17 residues. CDR3 nucleotides: TGTGCCAGCAGGCCATGGATACAGGGGATCAACACCGGGGAGCTGTTTTTT. Amino acid sequence: CASRPWIQGINTGELFF.

There are a few counts of this clonotype. J is TRBJ1-1 and V is TRBV7-9, with a weak D call TRBD1 (6 bases). Germline CDR1 SEHNR, CDR2 FQNEAQ (reference sequence). Deletions cut 1 base from V and 4 bases from J, with 10 bases between. This CDR3 region has 14 residues. DNA for the CDR3: TGTGCCAGCAGCTTAGAGGGCAGGGGCACTGAAGCTTTCTTT. It encodes CASSLEGRGTEAFF.

This rearrangement joins TRBV4-1 to TRBJ2-7; D is possibly TRBD1 (6 bases). This CDR3 spans 13 amino acids. Germline V gene lookup returns CDR1 MGHRA and CDR2 YSYEKL. V gave up 4 bases and J gave up 3 bases, with 10 bases separating them. This chain's CDR3 is CASSPGHNYEQYF. The CDR3 region has the DNA TGCGCCAGCAGCCCGGGACACAACTACGAGCAGTACTTC.